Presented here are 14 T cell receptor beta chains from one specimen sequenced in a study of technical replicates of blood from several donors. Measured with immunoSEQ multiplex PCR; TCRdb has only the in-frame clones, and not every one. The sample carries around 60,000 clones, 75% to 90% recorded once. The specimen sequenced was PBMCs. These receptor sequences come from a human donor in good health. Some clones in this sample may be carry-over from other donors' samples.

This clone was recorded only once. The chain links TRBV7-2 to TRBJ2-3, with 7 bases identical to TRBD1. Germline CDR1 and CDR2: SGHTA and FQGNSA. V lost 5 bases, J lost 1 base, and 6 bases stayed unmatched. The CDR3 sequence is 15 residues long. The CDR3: CASSPGQTRTDTQYF. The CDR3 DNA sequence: TGTGCCAGCAGCCCGGGACAGACTCGCACAGATACGCAGTATTTT. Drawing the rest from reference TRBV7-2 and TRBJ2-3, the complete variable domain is GAGVSQSPSNKVTEKGKDVELRCDPISGHTALYWYRQSLGQGLEFLIYFQGNSAPDKSGLPSDRFSAERTGGSVSTLTIQRTQQEDSAVYLCASSPGQTRTDTQYFGPGTRLTVL.

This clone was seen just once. CDR3: CASSPRQDQYGYTF. As DNA, the CDR3 is TGTGCCAGCAGCCCCCGACAGGACCAGTATGGCTACACCTTC. The genes are TRBV7-2 and TRBJ1-2; tentatively, D is TRBD1 (6 bases). This CDR3 spans 14 amino acids. V shed 5 bases and J shed 5 bases, with 15 bases lying between them. CDR1 and CDR2 (germline): SGHTA, FQGNSA.

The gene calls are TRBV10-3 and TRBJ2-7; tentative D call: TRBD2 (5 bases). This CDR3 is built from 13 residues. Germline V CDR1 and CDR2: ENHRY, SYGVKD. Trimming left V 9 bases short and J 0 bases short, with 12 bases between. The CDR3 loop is CAIAALSSYEQYF. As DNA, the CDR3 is TGTGCCATAGCGGCACTGAGCTCCTACGAGCAGTACTTC.

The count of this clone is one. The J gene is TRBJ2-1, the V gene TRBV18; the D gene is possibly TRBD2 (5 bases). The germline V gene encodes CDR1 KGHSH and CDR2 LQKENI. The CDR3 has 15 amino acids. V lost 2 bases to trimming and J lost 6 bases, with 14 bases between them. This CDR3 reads CASSPSSAGLNEQFF. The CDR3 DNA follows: TGTGCCAGCTCACCATCGAGTGCGGGCCTCAATGAGCAGTTCTTC.

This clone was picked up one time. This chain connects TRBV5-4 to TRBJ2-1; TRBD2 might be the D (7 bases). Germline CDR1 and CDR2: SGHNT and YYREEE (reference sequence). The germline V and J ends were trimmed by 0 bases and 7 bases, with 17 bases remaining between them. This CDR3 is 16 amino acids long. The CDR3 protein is CASSLAMGGPRNEQFF. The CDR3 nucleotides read TGTGCCAGCAGCTTGGCCATGGGGGGGCCGAGAAATGAGCAGTTCTTC.

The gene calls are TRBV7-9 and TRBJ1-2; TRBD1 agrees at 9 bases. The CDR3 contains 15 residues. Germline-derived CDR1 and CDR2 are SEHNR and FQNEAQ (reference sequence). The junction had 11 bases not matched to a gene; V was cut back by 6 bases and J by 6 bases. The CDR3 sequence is CASRLDGDRVHGYTF. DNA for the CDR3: TGTGCCAGCAGGCTAGATGGGGACAGGGTACATGGCTACACCTTC.

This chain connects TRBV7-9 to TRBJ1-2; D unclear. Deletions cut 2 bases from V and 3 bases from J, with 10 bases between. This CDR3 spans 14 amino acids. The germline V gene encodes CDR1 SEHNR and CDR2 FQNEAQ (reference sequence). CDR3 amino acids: CASSLRDTDYGYTF. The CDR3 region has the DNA TGTGCCAGCAGCTTACGAGACACCGACTATGGCTACACCTTC.

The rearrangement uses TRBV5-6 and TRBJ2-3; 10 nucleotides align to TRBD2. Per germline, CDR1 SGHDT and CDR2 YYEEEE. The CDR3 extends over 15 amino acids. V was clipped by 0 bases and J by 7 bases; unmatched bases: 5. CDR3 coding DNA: TGTGCCAGCAGCTTGGAGCGGGAGGGTTGGAATACGCAGTATTTT. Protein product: CASSLEREGWNTQYF.

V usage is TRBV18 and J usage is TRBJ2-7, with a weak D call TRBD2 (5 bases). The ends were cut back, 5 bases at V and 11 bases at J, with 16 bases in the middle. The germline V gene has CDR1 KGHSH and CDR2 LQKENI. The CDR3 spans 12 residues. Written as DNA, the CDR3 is TGTGCCAGCTCAGCAAAGGGAGACCACAAGTACTTC. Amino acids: CASSAKGDHKYF.

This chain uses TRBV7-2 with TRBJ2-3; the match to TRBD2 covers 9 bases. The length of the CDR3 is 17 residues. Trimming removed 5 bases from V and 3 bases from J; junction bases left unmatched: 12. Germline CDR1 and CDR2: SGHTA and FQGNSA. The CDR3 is CASSGSYSGSQTDTQYF. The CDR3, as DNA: TGTGCCAGCAGCGGGTCTTATAGCGGGAGTCAGACAGATACGCAGTATTTT.

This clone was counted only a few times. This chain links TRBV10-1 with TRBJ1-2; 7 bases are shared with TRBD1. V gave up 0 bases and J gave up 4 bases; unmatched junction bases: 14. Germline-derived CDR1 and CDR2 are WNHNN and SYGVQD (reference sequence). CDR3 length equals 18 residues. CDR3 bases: TGCGCCAGCAGTGAGTCTGGCCCCCGACAGGGTGAACCCTATGGCTACACCTTC. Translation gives CASSESGPRQGEPYGYTF.

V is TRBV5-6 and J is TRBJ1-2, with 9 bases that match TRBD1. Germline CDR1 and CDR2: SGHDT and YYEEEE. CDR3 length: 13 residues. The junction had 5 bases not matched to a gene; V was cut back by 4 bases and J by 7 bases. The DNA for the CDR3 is TGTGCCAGCAGCCGACAGGGGGACTTTGGCTACACCTTC. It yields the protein CASSRQGDFGYTF. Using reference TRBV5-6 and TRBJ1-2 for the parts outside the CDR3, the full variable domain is DAGVTQSPTHLIKTRGQQVTLRCSPKSGHDTVSWYQQALGQGPQFIFQYYEEEERQRGNFPDRFSGHQFPNYSSELNVNALLLGDSALYLCASSRQGDFGYTFGSGTRLTVV.

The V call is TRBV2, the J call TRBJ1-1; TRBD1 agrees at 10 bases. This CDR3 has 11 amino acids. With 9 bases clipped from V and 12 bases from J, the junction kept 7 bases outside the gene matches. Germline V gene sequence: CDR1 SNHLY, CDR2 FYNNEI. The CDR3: CARAGTGETFF. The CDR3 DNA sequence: TGTGCCAGGGCCGGGACAGGGGAAACTTTCTTT.

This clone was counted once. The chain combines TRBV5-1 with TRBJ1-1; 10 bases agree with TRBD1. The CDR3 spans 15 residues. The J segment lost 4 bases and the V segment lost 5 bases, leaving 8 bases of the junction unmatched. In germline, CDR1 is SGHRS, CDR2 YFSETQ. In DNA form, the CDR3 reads TGCGCCAGCAGTCCGGGACAGGGGTATCGCACTGAAGCTTTCTTT. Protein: CASSPGQGYRTEAFF.